This T cell receptor beta chain was identified in a study of blood T cell repertoires in COVID-19. The CDR3 length is 12 residues. Trimming removed 6 bases at V and 2 bases at J, with 7 bases between. Germline-derived CDR1 and CDR2 are MDHEN and SYDVKM. Some clones are missing from TCRdb's copy, which holds only in-frame ones; the method was immunoSEQ multiplex PCR. The sample contains roughly 320,000 clones, about nine tenths of which appear only once. This sequence was found in a man between 25 and 39 years old who had recovered from COVID-19. V gene TRBV28 combines with J gene TRBJ1-1; D not certain. Sequenced sample: PBMCs or T cells enriched from blood (not recorded which). CDR3 coding DNA: TGTGCCAGCAGACCCACAAACACTGAAGCTTTCTTT. Amino acids: CASRPTNTEAFF.